The rows below give T cell receptor beta chains drawn from one sample of a study of CD4 T cell repertoires and nickel. TCRdb reanalysed the RT-PCR reads using MiXCR and keeps one entry per CDR3 protein. The sample has 500 to 800 distinct CDR3 sequences; about 45% are singletons. Sequencing was performed on CD4+ T cells from blood, not recorded whether cultured. Receptors were obtained from a human donor in a nickel allergy study, with or without nickel allergy (not recorded which). It is not recorded whether this sample comes from one donor or several. The CDR3 runs from the conserved cysteine through the conserved F or W. D genes are given only for firm matches. Not every row has a clone size; where given, it reads once, few, many or a size class.

clone size: few
V gene: TRBV20-1
J gene: TRBJ2-1
D gene: NA
CDR3 DNA: TGCAGTGTTTGGGGGGGCCCTCAGAGCTCCTACAATGAGCAGTTCTTC
CDR3 protein: CSVWGGPQSSYNEQFF

clone size: NA
V gene: TRBV5-1
J gene: TRBJ2-2
D gene: NA
CDR3 DNA: TGCGCCAGCAGCTTGGAGGGTCACCACGGGGAGCTGTTTTTT
CDR3 protein: CASSLEGHHGELFF

clone size: NA
V gene: TRBV20-1
J gene: TRBJ1-5
D gene: NA
CDR3 DNA: TGCAGTGCTAGTAGCCAGGGGCGGGGATATAGCAATCAGCCCCAGCATTTT
CDR3 protein: CSASSQGRGYSNQPQHF

clone size: NA
V gene: TRBV7-2
J gene: TRBJ2-1
D gene: NA
CDR3 DNA: TGTGCCAGCAGCTTAGCTTCTGGGGACAATGAGCAGTTCTTC
CDR3 protein: CASSLASGDNEQFF

clone size: NA
V gene: TRBV5-1
J gene: TRBJ1-6
D gene: TRBD1
CDR3 DNA: TGCGCCAGCAGCACTGGACAGGCGGATTCACCCCTCCACTTT
CDR3 protein: CASSTGQADSPLHF

clone size: NA
V gene: TRBV5-1
J gene: TRBJ1-1
D gene: NA
CDR3 DNA: TGCGCCAGCAGCAATGTACGGGAGAACACTGAAGCTTTCTTT
CDR3 protein: CASSNVRENTEAFF

clone size: NA
V gene: TRBV6-5
J gene: TRBJ1-2
D gene: NA
CDR3 DNA: TGTGCCAGCAGTTACTCTGCGGGGGGCTACACCTTC
CDR3 protein: CASSYSAGGYTF

clone size: few
V gene: TRBV7-9
J gene: TRBJ1-1
D gene: NA
CDR3 DNA: TGTGCCAGCAGCCAGGAGGCAAGGGCGACTGAAGCTTTCTTT
CDR3 protein: CASSQEARATEAFF

clone size: few
V gene: TRBV20-1
J gene: TRBJ1-5
D gene: NA
CDR3 DNA: TGCAGTGCTAGAGTTGCGGGGGGCAATCAGCCCCAGCATTTT
CDR3 protein: CSARVAGGNQPQHF

clone size: few
V gene: TRBV12-5
J gene: TRBJ1-6
D gene: NA
CDR3 DNA: TGTGCTAGTGCTTCAACAGGGAGAACACACTATAATTCACCCCTCCACTTT
CDR3 protein: CASASTGRTHYNSPLHF

clone size: few
V gene: TRBV7-7
J gene: TRBJ1-1
D gene: NA
CDR3 DNA: TGTGCTAGCAGCATGGGCTTCGGGACTGAAGCTTTCTTT
CDR3 protein: CASSMGFGTEAFF

clone size: few
V gene: TRBV11-2
J gene: TRBJ2-1
D gene: TRBD2
CDR3 DNA: TGTGCCAGCAGCCCAGGTCTAGCGGAAAACAATGAGCAGTTCTTC
CDR3 protein: CASSPGLAENNEQFF

clone size: few
V gene: TRBV7-2
J gene: TRBJ2-7
D gene: TRBD1
CDR3 DNA: TGTGCCAGCAGCTCTAGGGGGCCCTACGAGCAGTACTTC
CDR3 protein: CASSSRGPYEQYF